Listed here are 5 T cell receptor beta chains from one sample, sequenced in a study of cytomegalovirus exposure and HLA in healthy donors. The PCR made use of 60 Vbeta and 13 Jbeta primers. Measured with immunoSEQ multiplex PCR; TCRdb has only the in-frame clones, and not every one. The table includes approximately 100,000 clones, 69% detected once. Sequencing used PBMCs. The source of these receptors is a woman aged 70 to 79 in good health and CMV-seropositive.

To note about this clone: At the DNA level, this CDR3 is encoded by other sequences in the same sample as well. The chain has TRBV6-5 and TRBJ1-6; a possible D gene is TRBD1 (5 bases). Trimming pared 0 bases from V and 5 bases from J, leaving 8 bases between. The CDR3 contains 15 residues. Germline loops: CDR1 MNHEY, CDR2 SVGAGI. The DNA of the CDR3 is TGTGCCAGCAGTTACTCCGGGGGGGATAATTCACCCCTCCACTTT. It specifies CASSYSGGDNSPLHF.

This clone was recorded many times. This chain uses TRBV12-5 with TRBJ2-7; no clear D gene. This CDR3 has 11 residues. V lost 2 bases, J lost 6 bases, and 5 bases lay in between. Germline CDR1 and CDR2: LGHNT and FRNRAP. The DNA for the CDR3 is TGTGCTAGTGGTTTGTTTCTCGAGCAGTACTTC. The encoded protein is CASGLFLEQYF.

V and J are TRBV6-5 and TRBJ1-2, with 7 nucleotides matching TRBD1. V lost 5 bases, J lost 2 bases, and 5 bases stayed unmatched. CDR3 length equals 14 residues. Germline values: CDR1 MNHEY, CDR2 SVGAGI. The CDR3 DNA reads TGTGCCAGCAGTCTCAGGACAGGAAACTATGGCTACACCTTC. This codes for CASSLRTGNYGYTF.

The chain uses TRBV7-2 and TRBJ2-3; 7 bases align to TRBD2. J gave up 1 base and V 2 bases, and 0 bases lay outside the gene matches. Germline V gene sequence: CDR1 SGHTA, CDR2 FQGNSA. The CDR3 is made up of 14 amino acids. CDR3 nucleotide sequence: TGTGCCAGCAGCTTAAGCGGGGGCACAGATACGCAGTATTTT. Protein: CASSLSGGTDTQYF.

With respect to this clone: The germline gene is not matched at one end of the junction; a read error may be the cause. The V call is TRBV7-2, the J call TRBJ2-1; 13 bases are shared with TRBD2. There are 12 residues in the CDR3. CDR1 is SGHTA and CDR2 is FQGNSA in the germline V gene. As DNA, the CDR3 is TGTGCCAGCAGCCCGGGACTAGCGGGGTCTCTCTTC. Translation gives CASSPGLAGSLF.